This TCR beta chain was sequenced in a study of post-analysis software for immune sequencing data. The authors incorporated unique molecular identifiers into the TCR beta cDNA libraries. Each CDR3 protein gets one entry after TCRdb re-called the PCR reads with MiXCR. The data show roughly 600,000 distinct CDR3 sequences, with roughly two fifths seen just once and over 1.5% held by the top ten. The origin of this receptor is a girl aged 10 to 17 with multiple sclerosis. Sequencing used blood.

The CDR3 is CASSPGQGPDNSPLHF. CDR3 coding DNA: TGTGCCAGCAGTCCCGGACAGGGGCCCGATAATTCACCCCTCCACTTT. The rearrangement uses TRBV6-6 and TRBJ1-6; 9 bases agree with TRBD1. J was trimmed by 5 bases and V by 5 bases; bases with no gene match: 7. CDR1 is MNHNY and CDR2 is SVGAGI in the germline V gene (reference sequence). The CDR3 runs 16 residues.